Following are 29 T cell receptor beta chains from one sample sequenced in a study of T cell responses to AZD1222 COVID-19 vaccine. Here immunoSEQ multiplex PCR was the method, and the copy in TCRdb shows in-frame clones only, minus some. This sample has around 120,000 clones, with just over 90% found just once. Here the sequenced sample was peripheral blood, taken on day 0 of AZD1222 vaccination. These receptor sequences come from an adult in good health.

The chain uses TRBV19 and TRBJ2-5; 13 bases align to TRBD2. J lost 5 bases, V lost 5 bases, and 2 bases had no gene match. Germline V gene lookup returns CDR1 LNHDA and CDR2 SQIVND (reference sequence). CDR3 size: 14 residues. CDR3 DNA sequence: TGTGCCAGTAGTCGACTAGCGGGAGGTGAGACCCAGTACTTC. Amino acid sequence: CASSRLAGGETQYF.

This chain uses TRBV4-1 with TRBJ2-2; 14 bases map to TRBD2. CDR1 and CDR2 (germline): MGHRA, YSYEKL. The J segment lost 1 base and the V segment lost 4 bases, leaving 5 bases of the junction unmatched. The CDR3 covers 18 residues. CDR3 bases: TGCGCCAGCAGCCCGGGGACTAGCGGGAGTTTGAACACCGGGGAGCTGTTTTTT. Encoded protein: CASSPGTSGSLNTGELFF.

The rearrangement links TRBV18 to TRBJ1-4, with 8 bases that match TRBD1. Trimming removed 1 base from V and 6 bases from J; junction bases left unmatched: 7. Germline V CDR1 and CDR2: KGHSH, LQKENI. This CDR3 is built from 16 residues. The CDR3 protein is CASSPRGGQADEKLFF. DNA for the CDR3: TGTGCCAGCTCACCACGGGGGGGACAGGCTGATGAAAAACTGTTTTTT. Filled out from reference TRBV18 and TRBJ1-4, the complete variable domain reads NAGVMQNPRHLVRRRGQEARLRCSPMKGHSHVYWYRQLPEEGLKFMVYLQKENIIDESGMPKERFSAEFPKEGPSILRIQQVVRGDSAAYFCASSPRGGQADEKLFFGSGTQLSVL.

The chain couples TRBV20-1 to TRBJ1-2; tentatively, D is TRBD1 (5 bases). Per the germline V gene, CDR1 is DFQATT and CDR2 is SNEGSKA (reference sequence). There are 11 residues in the CDR3. CDR3 bases: TGCAGGCTACGCCAGGGTGATGGCTACACCTTC. Its protein product is CRLRQGDGYTF.

V is TRBV5-1 and J is TRBJ2-7, with 7 positions matching TRBD2. Per the germline V gene, CDR1 is SGHRS and CDR2 is YFSETQ. This CDR3 has 15 amino acids. The V gene end was trimmed by 3 bases and the J gene end by 2 bases; junction bases not matched to a gene: 8. The DNA of the CDR3 is TGCGCCAGCAGCTCCCGGCTAGCGGCTACCTACGAGCAGTACTTC. Its translation: CASSSRLAATYEQYF.

The genes are TRBV25-1 and TRBJ2-5, with D possibly TRBD2 on 5 matching bases. V was cut by 3 bases and J by 4 bases, with 12 bases left in between. The germline V gene has CDR1 MGHDK and CDR2 SYGVNS. The CDR3 covers 14 residues. The CDR3 coding sequence is TGTGCCAGCAGTGAGTCGCCCCGGGGAGAGACCCAGTACTTC. Translating gives CASSESPRGETQYF.

This rearrangement joins TRBV6-6 to TRBJ2-2; 8 positions agree with TRBD2. Germline CDR1 is MNHNY and CDR2 is SVGAGI (reference sequence). The length of the CDR3 is 14 residues. J lost 5 bases, V lost 2 bases, and 1 base had no gene match. CDR3 region: CASSYGTRTGELFF. The CDR3 coding sequence is TGTGCCAGCAGTTACGGGACTAGGACCGGGGAGCTGTTTTTT.

V usage is TRBV7-2 and J usage is TRBJ2-7, with 7 bases that match TRBD1. The CDR3 runs 15 residues. V was pared by 3 bases and J by 2 bases, with 7 bases of the junction left unmatched. Germline CDR1 reads SGHTA; CDR2 reads FQGNSA. The CDR3 is CASSFPGQATYEQYF. The DNA of the CDR3 is TGTGCCAGCAGCTTTCCCGGACAGGCCACCTACGAGCAGTACTTC.

This clone occurred once. The rearrangement uses TRBV7-2 and TRBJ1-3; no firm D call. There are 15 residues in the CDR3. CDR1 SGHTA and CDR2 FQGNSA come from the germline V gene. Deletions cut 3 bases from V and 4 bases from J, with 13 bases between. CDR3 region: CASSFQNLGGNTIYF. CDR3 nucleotide sequence: TGTGCCAGCAGCTTTCAGAATCTCGGCGGAAACACCATATATTTT.

The chain couples TRBV15 to TRBJ1-2, with TRBD1 matching 10 bases. Germline V gene data show CDR1 as LNHNV and CDR2 as YYDKDF (reference sequence). After removal of 1 base from V and 1 base from J, the junction contained 0 bases not matched to a gene. This CDR3 is 15 amino acids long. The CDR3 region is CATSRGTGGNYGYTF. CDR3 coding DNA: TGTGCCACCAGCAGAGGGACAGGGGGTAACTATGGCTACACCTTC.

The CDR3 loop reads CSVRNTDTQYF. The CDR3 DNA reads TGCAGCGTGCGGAACACAGATACGCAGTATTTT. The chain is built from TRBV29-1 and TRBJ2-3; D call uncertain. The length of the CDR3 is 11 residues. Germline CDR1 is SQVTM and CDR2 is ANQGSEA. The V gene lost 6 bases and the J gene lost 2 bases, with 6 bases spanning the gap.

The chain combines TRBV3-1 (or the pseudogene TRBV3-2) with TRBJ2-2; 10 bases map to TRBD1. The CDR3 extends over 17 amino acids. Per the germline V gene, CDR1 is LGHDT and CDR2 is YNNKEL (reference sequence). V lost 0 bases to trimming and J lost 5 bases; unmatched junction nucleotides: 6. As DNA, the CDR3 is TGTGCCAGCAGCCAAGATGGTAGGACAGGGGGGACCGGGGAGCTGTTTTTT. The encoded protein is CASSQDGRTGGTGELFF.

J is TRBJ1-5 and V is TRBV24-1; D call uncertain. The CDR3 totals 15 residues. CDR1 is KGHDR and CDR2 is SFDVKD in the germline V gene. V was pared by 2 bases and J by 0 bases, with 7 bases between. CDR3 residues: CATSDSSGSNQPQHF. CDR3 DNA sequence: TGTGCCACCAGTGATTCGAGCGGTAGCAATCAGCCCCAGCATTTT.

This clone has only one observation. In DNA, the CDR3 is TGCGCCAGCAGTGAGTCCGGGACAGGGCACGGGGACGAGCAGTACTTC. Amino acid sequence: CASSESGTGHGDEQYF. The V call is TRBV10-1, the J call TRBJ2-7; 9 bases are a match to TRBD1. Trimming took 0 bases from V and 5 from J; bases not matched to a gene: 8. CDR1 is WNHNN and CDR2 is SYGVQD in the germline V gene (reference sequence). This CDR3 contains 16 residues.

The rearrangement joins TRBV18 to TRBJ2-7; 8 bases map to TRBD2. This CDR3 has 15 amino acids. The J segment lost 4 bases and the V segment lost 2 bases, leaving 7 bases of the junction unmatched. Germline CDR1 reads KGHSH; CDR2 reads LQKENI. The CDR3 spells CASSPAAGAEYEQYF. The CDR3 coding sequence is TGTGCCAGCTCACCAGCAGCGGGAGCTGAGTACGAGCAGTACTTC. Complete variable domain (other parts from reference TRBV18 and TRBJ2-7): NAGVMQNPRHLVRRRGQEARLRCSPMKGHSHVYWYRQLPEEGLKFMVYLQKENIIDESGMPKERFSAEFPKEGPSILRIQQVVRGDSAAYFCASSPAAGAEYEQYFGPGTRLTVT.

The chain joins TRBV7-9 to TRBJ1-3, with D uncertain. Germline CDR1 SEHNR, CDR2 FQNEAQ (reference sequence). The CDR3 length is 12 residues. V lost 5 bases and J 7 bases, leaving 9 bases between the germline ends. CDR3 residues: CASSAPENTIYF. CDR3 nucleotides: TGTGCCAGCAGCGCCCCCGAGAACACCATATATTTT.

The genes are TRBV5-4 and TRBJ2-2, with 7 bases that match TRBD2. CDR1 and CDR2 (germline): SGHNT, YYREEE (reference sequence). Trimming took 6 bases from V and 5 from J; bases not matched to a gene: 10. There are 15 residues in the CDR3. The CDR3 loop reads CASTLNLADTGELFF. For the CDR3, the DNA is TGTGCCAGCACCCTTAACCTAGCGGATACCGGGGAGCTGTTTTTT.

The J gene is TRBJ1-2, the V gene TRBV19; 8 bases match TRBD1. Germline V gene lookup returns CDR1 LNHDA and CDR2 SQIVND (reference sequence). Trimming at V came to 4 bases and at J to 8 bases, leaving 12 bases not matched to a gene. The CDR3 sequence is 15 residues long. CDR3 amino acids: CASSTPGNRGDGYTF. CDR3 bases: TGTGCCAGTAGTACCCCCGGTAACAGGGGGGACGGCTACACCTTC.

The gene calls are TRBV27 and TRBJ1-1, with no clear D. The germline V gene encodes CDR1 MNHEY and CDR2 SMNVEV (reference sequence). The CDR3 length is 16 residues. V shed 5 bases and J shed 0 bases, with 16 bases lying between them. The CDR3 region is CASSPPKGVMNTEAFF. The CDR3 DNA reads as TGTGCCAGCAGTCCCCCAAAAGGAGTCATGAACACTGAAGCTTTCTTT.

J is TRBJ1-1 and V is TRBV28; D is perhaps TRBD1 (5 bases). The ends were cut back, 4 bases at V and 3 bases at J, with 12 bases in the middle. The CDR3 length is 14 residues. The germline gives CDR1 MDHEN, CDR2 SYDVKM. CDR3 DNA: TGTGCCAGCAGTTATGACTCAGGGTACACTGAAGCTTTCTTT. Protein product: CASSYDSGYTEAFF.

This clone came up once. This CDR3 is also generated by other DNA sequences in the sample. This rearrangement joins TRBV18 to TRBJ1-4; D remains ambiguous. This CDR3 has 14 amino acids. Trimming stripped 2 bases from V and 3 bases from J, with 7 bases between. Germline V gene sequence: CDR1 KGHSH, CDR2 LQKENI. The CDR3 here is CASSPGQSNEKLFF. The CDR3 nucleotides are TGTGCCAGCTCACCAGGGCAATCTAATGAAAAACTGTTTTTT.

The chain employs TRBV20-1 and TRBJ1-1; D gene ambiguous. With 0 bases removed from V and 3 bases from J, the gap between germline ends came to 2 bases. CDR1 DFQATT and CDR2 SNEGSKA come from the germline V gene (reference sequence). This CDR3 is built from 11 residues. This CDR3 reads CSARDHTEAFF. In nucleotides, the CDR3 is TGCAGTGCTAGAGATCACACTGAAGCTTTCTTT.

The chain links TRBV19 to TRBJ1-2; no reliable D call. The CDR3 is 15 amino acids. Germline V lookup: CDR1 LNHDA, CDR2 SQIVND (reference sequence). Between the trimmed V and J ends, which lost 7 bases and 3 bases, there was a span of 18 bases. CDR3 bases: TGTGCCAGTAACCCCGGTGCGGGCGGGGACTATGGCTACACCTTC. Its protein product is CASNPGAGGDYGYTF.

V usage is TRBV5-1 and J usage is TRBJ2-2; the match to TRBD2 covers 9 bases. This CDR3 has 16 residues. Germline assignment: CDR1 SGHRS and CDR2 YFSETQ. Trimming cost V 4 bases and J 4 bases; bases outside gene matches: 8. The CDR3 loop is CASSPSGRPSTGELFF. The CDR3 DNA is TGCGCCAGCAGCCCGAGCGGGAGGCCGAGCACCGGGGAGCTGTTTTTT.

CDR3 loop: CASSSRLDGELFF. The CDR3 nucleotides are TGTGCCAGCAGCTCCCGGTTGGACGGGGAGCTGTTTTTT. The rearrangement links TRBV11-3 to TRBJ2-2; D unclear. Germline V gene lookup returns CDR1 SGHNT and CDR2 YENEEA. V was trimmed by 4 bases and J by 7 bases, leaving 10 bases between them. The CDR3 runs 13 residues.

This clone occurred once. The V call is TRBV6-5, the J call TRBJ1-3, with no clear D. There are 16 residues in the CDR3. The V and J ends lost 2 bases and 0 bases respectively, with 11 bases between them. Germline CDR1 and CDR2: MNHEY and SVGAGI. The CDR3 nucleotides read TGTGCCAGCAGTTACGAGACACCAGACTCTGGAAACACCATATATTTT. This codes for CASSYETPDSGNTIYF.

The J gene is TRBJ1-1, the V gene TRBV7-9, with 7 nucleotides matching TRBD1. The V gene's germline CDR1 is SEHNR and CDR2 FQNEAQ (reference sequence). V trimming: 3 bases; J trimming: 5 bases; junction bases outside the gene matches: 12. CDR3 size: 16 residues. Here the CDR3 DNA reads TGTGCCAGCAGCTTCACGGGGGACAGACACGGGACTGAAGCTTTCTTT. It codes for CASSFTGDRHGTEAFF.

V usage is TRBV5-4 and J usage is TRBJ1-4; 7 bases map to TRBD1. Per germline, CDR1 SGHNT and CDR2 YYREEE (reference sequence). V shed 4 bases and J 8 bases; nucleotides not matched to a gene: 5. The CDR3 covers 13 residues. The CDR3 protein is CASSNVTGEKLFF. The CDR3 nucleotides read TGTGCCAGCAGCAACGTGACAGGGGAAAAACTGTTTTTT.

The chain has TRBV5-1 and TRBJ2-7; D gene ambiguous. The length of the CDR3 is 15 residues. V gave up 5 bases and J gave up 2 bases, with 17 bases separating them. Germline V lookup: CDR1 SGHRS, CDR2 YFSETQ. This chain's CDR3 is CASSSTETLTYEQYF. CDR3 DNA sequence: TGCGCCAGCAGTTCCACAGAGACACTTACCTACGAGCAGTACTTC.